The present T cell receptor (beta chain) was sequenced within a study of T cell responses to AZD1222 COVID-19 vaccine. TCRdb's table, derived via immunoSEQ multiplex PCR, lists solely in-frame clones and lacks some. This repertoire shows some 110,000 clones, 70% to 90% found once; its top ten account for less than 4%. The CDR3 is made up of 15 amino acids. In germline, CDR1 is KGHDR, CDR2 SFDVKD. Germline trimming cut 11 bases from V and 1 base from J; bases unmatched to any gene: 4. This clone was found once. The antigen is undetermined. Second-dose intervals of approximately 4 or approximately 12 weeks were pooled. Points from the study as a whole: Nearly half of spike-specific TCRs reportedly target unmutated variant regions. Dominant CD4 TCR responses targeted spike regions 160-218 and 743-854. Once two AZD1222 doses were given, Spike-specific TCR breadth and depth went up.

The chain carries TRBV24-1 and TRBJ2-2; 12 bases are a match to TRBD2. This sequence was found in an adult who received the AZD1222 COVID-19 vaccine. Sample: peripheral blood, taken 28 days after the second AZD1222 dose. In DNA, the CDR3 is TGTGCCAACCGGACTAGCGGGGTGAACACCGGGGAGCTGTTTTTT. Translated, it gives CANRTSGVNTGELFF.